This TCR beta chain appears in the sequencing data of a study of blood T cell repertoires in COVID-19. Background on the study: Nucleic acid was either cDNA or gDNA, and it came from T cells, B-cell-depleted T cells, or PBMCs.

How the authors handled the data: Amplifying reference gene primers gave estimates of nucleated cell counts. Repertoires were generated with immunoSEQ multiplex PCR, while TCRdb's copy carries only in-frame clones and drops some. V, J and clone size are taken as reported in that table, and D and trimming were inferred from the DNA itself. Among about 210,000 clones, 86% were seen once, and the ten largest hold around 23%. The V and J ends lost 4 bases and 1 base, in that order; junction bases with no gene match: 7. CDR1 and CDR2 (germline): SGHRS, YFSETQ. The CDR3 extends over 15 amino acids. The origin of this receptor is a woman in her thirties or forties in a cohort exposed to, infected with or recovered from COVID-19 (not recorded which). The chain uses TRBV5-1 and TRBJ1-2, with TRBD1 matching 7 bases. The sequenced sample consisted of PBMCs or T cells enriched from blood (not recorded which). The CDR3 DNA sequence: TGCGCCAGCAGCACCGACGGACAGGTTAACTATGGCTACACCTTC. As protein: CASSTDGQVNYGYTF. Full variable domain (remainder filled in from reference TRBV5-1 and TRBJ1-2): KAGVTQTPRYLIKTRGQQVTLSCSPISGHRSVSWYQQTPGQGLQFLFEYFSETQRNKGNFPGRFSGRQFSNSRSEMNVSTLELGDSALYLCASSTDGQVNYGYTFGSGTRLTVV.